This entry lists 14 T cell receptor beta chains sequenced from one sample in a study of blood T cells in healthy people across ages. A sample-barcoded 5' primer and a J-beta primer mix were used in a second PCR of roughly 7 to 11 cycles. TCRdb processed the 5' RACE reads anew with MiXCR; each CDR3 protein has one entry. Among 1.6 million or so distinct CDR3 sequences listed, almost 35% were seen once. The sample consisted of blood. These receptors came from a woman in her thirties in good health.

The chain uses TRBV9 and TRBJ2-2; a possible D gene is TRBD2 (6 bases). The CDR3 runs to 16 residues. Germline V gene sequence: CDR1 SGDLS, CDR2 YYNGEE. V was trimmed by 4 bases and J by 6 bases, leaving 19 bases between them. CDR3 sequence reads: CASSPIGGAAAGELFF. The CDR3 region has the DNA TGTGCCAGCAGCCCCATTGGCGGGGCTGCCGCCGGGGAGCTGTTTTTT.

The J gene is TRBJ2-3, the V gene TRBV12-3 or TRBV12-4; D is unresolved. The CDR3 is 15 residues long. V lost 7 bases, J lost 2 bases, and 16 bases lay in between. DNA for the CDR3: TGTGCCAGCAATTTCCGATCGTTCACCACAGATACGCAGTATTTT. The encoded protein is CASNFRSFTTDTQYF.

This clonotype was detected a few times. This CDR3 reads CASSVGQGAREQFF. The CDR3 DNA reads TGTGCCAGCAGCGTAGGCCAGGGGGCAAGGGAGCAGTTCTTC. The rearrangement links TRBV9 to TRBJ2-1, with 8 bases lining up with TRBD1. The CDR3 length is 14 residues. With V trimmed by 0 bases and J by 10 bases, 6 bases remained unmatched. Per germline, CDR1 SGDLS and CDR2 YYNGEE.

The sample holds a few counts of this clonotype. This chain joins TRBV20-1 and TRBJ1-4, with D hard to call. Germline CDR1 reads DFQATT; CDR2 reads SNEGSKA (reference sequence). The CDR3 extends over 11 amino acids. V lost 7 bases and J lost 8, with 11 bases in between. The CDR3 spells CSVPEVEKLFF. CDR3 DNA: TGCAGTGTCCCAGAGGTGGAAAAACTGTTTTTT.

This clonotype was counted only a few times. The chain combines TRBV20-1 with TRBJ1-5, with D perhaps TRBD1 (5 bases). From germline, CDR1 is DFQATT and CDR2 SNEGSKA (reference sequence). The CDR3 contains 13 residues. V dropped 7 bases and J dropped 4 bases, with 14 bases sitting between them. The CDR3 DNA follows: TGCAGTGTCTCGGACGGGGCGAATCAGCCCCAGCATTTT. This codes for CSVSDGANQPQHF.

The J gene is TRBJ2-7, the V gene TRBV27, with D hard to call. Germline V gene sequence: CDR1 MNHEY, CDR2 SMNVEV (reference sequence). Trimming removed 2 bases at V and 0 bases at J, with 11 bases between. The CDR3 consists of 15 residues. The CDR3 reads CASSLLVASSYEQYF. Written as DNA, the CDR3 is TGTGCCAGCAGTTTACTAGTGGCTAGCTCCTACGAGCAGTACTTC.

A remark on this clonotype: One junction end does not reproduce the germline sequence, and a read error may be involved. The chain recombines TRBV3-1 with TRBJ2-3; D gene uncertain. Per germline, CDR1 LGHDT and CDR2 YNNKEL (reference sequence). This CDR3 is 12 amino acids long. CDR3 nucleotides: TGTGCCAGCAACCAATCGACGCATACGCAGTATTTT. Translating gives CASNQSTHTQYF.

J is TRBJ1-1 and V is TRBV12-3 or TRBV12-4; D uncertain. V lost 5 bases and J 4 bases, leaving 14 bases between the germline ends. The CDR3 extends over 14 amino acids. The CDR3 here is CASSKTPRVTEAFF. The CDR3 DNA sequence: TGTGCCAGCAGTAAAACCCCGAGGGTCACTGAAGCTTTCTTT.

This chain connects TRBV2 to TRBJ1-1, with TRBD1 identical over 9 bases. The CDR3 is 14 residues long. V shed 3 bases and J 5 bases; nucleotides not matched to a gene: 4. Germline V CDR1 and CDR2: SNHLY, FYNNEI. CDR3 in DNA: TGTGCCAGCAGTGAGGGGACAGGGTTGACTGAAGCTTTCTTT. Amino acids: CASSEGTGLTEAFF.

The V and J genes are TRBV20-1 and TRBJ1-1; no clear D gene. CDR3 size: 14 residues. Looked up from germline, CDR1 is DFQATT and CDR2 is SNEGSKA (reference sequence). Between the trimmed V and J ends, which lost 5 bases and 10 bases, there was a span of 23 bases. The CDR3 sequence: CSAPVRSLGGGAFF. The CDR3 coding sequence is TGCAGTGCTCCCGTGAGGTCCCTTGGAGGAGGAGCTTTCTTT.

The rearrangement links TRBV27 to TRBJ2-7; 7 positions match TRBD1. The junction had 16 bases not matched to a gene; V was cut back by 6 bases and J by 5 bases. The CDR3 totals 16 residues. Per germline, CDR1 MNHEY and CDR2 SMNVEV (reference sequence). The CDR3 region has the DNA TGTGCCAGCAGCCCTCTCGGGATGACAGGGCGACACGAGCAGTACTTC. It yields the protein CASSPLGMTGRHEQYF.

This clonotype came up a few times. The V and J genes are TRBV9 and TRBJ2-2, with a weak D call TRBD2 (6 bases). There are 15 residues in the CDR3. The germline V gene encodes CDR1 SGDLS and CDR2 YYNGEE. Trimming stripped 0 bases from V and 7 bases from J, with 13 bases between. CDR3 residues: CASSVAAGSGGELFF. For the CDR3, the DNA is TGTGCCAGCAGCGTAGCGGCGGGATCGGGCGGGGAGCTGTTTTTT.

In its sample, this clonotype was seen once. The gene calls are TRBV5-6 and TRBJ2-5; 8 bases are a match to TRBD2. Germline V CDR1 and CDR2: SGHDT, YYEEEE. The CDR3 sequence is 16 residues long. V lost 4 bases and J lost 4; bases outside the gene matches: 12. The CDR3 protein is CASSTWFGGGRETQYF. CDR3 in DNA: TGTGCCAGCAGCACGTGGTTCGGGGGGGGCCGAGAGACCCAGTACTTC.

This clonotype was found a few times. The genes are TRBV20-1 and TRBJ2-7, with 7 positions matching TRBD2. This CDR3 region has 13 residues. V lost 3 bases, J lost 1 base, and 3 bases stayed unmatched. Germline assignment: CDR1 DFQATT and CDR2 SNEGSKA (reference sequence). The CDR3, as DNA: TGCAGTGCTAGGCTAGCGGCTTCCTACGAGCAGTACTTC. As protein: CSARLAASYEQYF.